Each of the 16 T cell receptor beta chains below was sequenced from the same sample in a study of cytomegalovirus exposure and HLA in healthy donors. It was with 60 Vbeta and 13 Jbeta primers that the PCR ran. The method was immunoSEQ multiplex PCR; TCRdb's version includes in-frame clones alone and lacks a portion of them. The sample carries about 160,000 clones, approximately 78% recorded once. Sequencing input: PBMCs. Receptor source: a male donor in good health and CMV-seronegative.

The rearrangement uses TRBV10-3 and TRBJ2-5, with a possible D match to TRBD2 (7 bases). The tail of the sequence fits TRBJ2-7 better, so the J call may be wrong. The germline CDR1 and CDR2 sequences are ENHRY and SYGVKD. The CDR3 is 17 residues long. In DNA, the CDR3 is TGTGCCATCAGTGAGTCTGCCAGCGGGACAAAACCCTACGAGCAGTACTTC. This encodes CAISESASGTKPYEQYF.

The chain links TRBV9 to TRBJ1-1; D gene uncertain. This CDR3 comprises 14 residues. Between the trimmed V and J ends, which lost 2 bases and 1 base, there was a span of 9 bases. From germline, CDR1 is SGDLS and CDR2 YYNGEE. Written as DNA, the CDR3 is TGTGCCAGCAGCGTCGGACTGACGAACACTGAAGCTTTCTTT. It is translated as CASSVGLTNTEAFF.

The chain has TRBV4-3 and TRBJ2-4; D perhaps matches TRBD1 (6 bases). The CDR3 runs 15 residues. V was trimmed by 3 bases and J by 9 bases, leaving 18 bases between them. CDR1 LGHNA and CDR2 YSLEER come from the germline V gene. The CDR3 spells CASSQMTGALSIQYF. CDR3 nucleotide sequence: TGCGCCAGCAGCCAGATGACAGGAGCTTTAAGCATTCAGTACTTC.

The chain couples TRBV7-3 to TRBJ2-3; D may be TRBD1 (6 bases). Trimming removed 1 base from V and 1 base from J, with 6 bases in between. The CDR3 length is 14 residues. CDR1 is SGHTA and CDR2 is FQGTGA in the germline V gene. CDR3 sequence: CASSLNRGTDTQYF. The CDR3 nucleotides read TGTGCCAGCAGCTTAAACAGGGGCACAGATACGCAGTATTTT.

CDR3 bases: TGTGCCTGGAGTGTACAGGCAGGCCGGGAAGCTTTCTTT. Amino acid sequence: CAWSVQAGREAFF. This chain uses TRBV30 with TRBJ1-1; the D gene is possibly TRBD1 (5 bases). Per germline, CDR1 GTSNPN and CDR2 SVGIG (reference sequence). The CDR3 runs 13 residues. The germline V and J ends were trimmed by 0 bases and 8 bases, with 13 bases remaining between them.

The chain couples TRBV4-3 to TRBJ2-7, with TRBD2 identical over 9 bases. CDR1 LGHNA and CDR2 YSLEER come from the germline V gene. This CDR3 is built from 17 residues. The J segment lost 7 bases and the V segment lost 0 bases, leaving 13 bases of the junction unmatched. The CDR3 sequence: CASSQDLASGASGEQYF. The CDR3 DNA is TGCGCCAGCAGCCAAGATCTGGCTAGCGGGGCCTCTGGGGAGCAGTACTTC.

The chain carries TRBV28 and TRBJ1-6; 7 nucleotides match TRBD1. Germline assignment: CDR1 MDHEN and CDR2 SYDVKM. Trimming took 3 bases from V and 8 from J; bases not matched to a gene: 1. CDR3 length: 13 residues. In nucleotides, the CDR3 is TGTGCCAGCAGTTTCGACAGGGATTCACCCCTCCACTTT. Translated: CASSFDRDSPLHF.

The chain employs TRBV10-3 and TRBJ2-5; TRBD1 is a possible D gene (7 bases). Germline V gene lookup returns CDR1 ENHRY and CDR2 SYGVKD. This CDR3 has 13 amino acids. V lost 6 bases and J 5 bases, leaving 13 bases between the germline ends. CDR3 nucleotide sequence: TGTGCCATCAGAGGACAGGCGGGGGAGACCCAGTACTTC. This gives the protein CAIRGQAGETQYF.

The chain uses TRBV6-6 and TRBJ1-2; 7 bases fit TRBD1. The CDR3 contains 14 residues. V was clipped by 5 bases and J by 2 bases; unmatched bases: 5. CDR1 is MNHNY and CDR2 is SVGAGI in the germline V gene (reference sequence). The CDR3 protein is CASSSGQENYGYTF. CDR3 bases: TGTGCCAGCAGTAGTGGACAGGAAAACTATGGCTACACCTTC.

This chain joins TRBV7-3 and TRBJ2-7; tentatively, D is TRBD1 (5 bases). The CDR3 spans 13 residues. Looked up from germline, CDR1 is SGHTA and CDR2 is FQGTGA. With 1 base removed from V and 5 bases from J, the gap between germline ends came to 9 bases. This chain's CDR3 is CASSLRAGNEQYF. CDR3 in DNA: TGTGCCAGCAGCTTAAGGGCAGGGAACGAGCAGTACTTC.

V gene TRBV5-1 combines with J gene TRBJ2-2, with 9 bases fitting TRBD1. V trimming: 7 bases; J trimming: 5 bases; junction bases outside the gene matches: 3. The germline V gene has CDR1 SGHRS and CDR2 YFSETQ. The CDR3 consists of 13 residues. CDR3 residues: CASGGQGTGELFF. CDR3 nucleotides: TGCGCCAGCGGAGGACAGGGGACCGGGGAGCTGTTTTTT.

The rearrangement uses TRBV7-3 and TRBJ2-5; 13 nucleotides align to TRBD2. This CDR3 is built from 16 residues. The ends lost 4 bases at V and 5 bases at J; junction bases unmatched: 7. The germline V gene has CDR1 SGHTA and CDR2 FQGTGA. CDR3: CASSSSTSGGLETQYF. In nucleotides, the CDR3 is TGTGCCAGCAGCTCCTCGACTAGCGGGGGGTTGGAGACCCAGTACTTC.

V gene TRBV4-3 combines with J gene TRBJ2-7; 7 bases match TRBD2. CDR3 size: 14 residues. Germline values: CDR1 LGHNA, CDR2 YSLEER. Trimming cost V 3 bases and J 2 bases; bases outside gene matches: 4. The CDR3 here is CASSQSGVTYEQYF. The CDR3 DNA reads as TGCGCCAGCAGCCAGAGCGGGGTTACCTACGAGCAGTACTTC.

Only one count was recorded for this clone. This chain connects TRBV4-3 to TRBJ2-1; D is possibly TRBD2 (5 bases). V lost 4 bases to trimming and J lost 0 bases, with 10 bases between them. The CDR3 spans 15 residues. The germline CDR1 and CDR2 sequences are LGHNA and YSLEER. CDR3 sequence (DNA): TGCGCCAGCAGCCGTAACGGGAACTCCTACAATGAGCAGTTCTTC. Encoded protein: CASSRNGNSYNEQFF.

This clone was recorded once. The chain combines TRBV6-5 with TRBJ1-1; D is uncertain. V lost 0 bases, J lost 5 bases, and 13 bases lay in between. There are 15 residues in the CDR3. Germline assignment: CDR1 MNHEY and CDR2 SVGAGI. The CDR3 protein is CASSYSGTGGTEAFF. CDR3 sequence (DNA): TGTGCCAGCAGTTACTCGGGCACGGGAGGGACTGAAGCTTTCTTT.

The chain joins TRBV30 to TRBJ2-5; TRBD2 agrees at 8 bases. The V and J ends lost 0 bases and 1 base, in that order; junction bases with no gene match: 4. Germline CDR1 is GTSNPN and CDR2 is SVGIG (reference sequence). The CDR3 extends over 15 amino acids. The CDR3 loop is CAWSVTRGAQETQYF. In DNA form, the CDR3 reads TGTGCCTGGAGTGTAACGCGGGGGGCCCAAGAGACCCAGTACTTC.